These T cell receptor beta chains were read from a single sample in a study of CD8+CD57+ T cells in acquired aplastic anemia. TCRdb analysed the reads with MiXCR anew, one entry per CDR3 protein. Seen here are under 200,000 distinct CDR3 sequences, 40% to 50% observed once, and the top ten hold about 2.8%. The specimen sequenced was sorted CD4+, CD8+, or CD8+CD57+ T cells (not recorded which) from PBMCs. The receptors derive from a human donor with aplastic anemia. Both conserved end residues are part of each CDR3. The D gene is left open where the match is weak. Expanded clones are given a class, and other clones once, few, many or no size at all.

v_call	j_call	d_call	clone_size	cdr3_aa	cdr3_nt
TRBV4-1	TRBJ1-1	.	few	CASSQGGRAAFF	TGCGCCAGCAGCCAAGGTGGCAGGGCAGCTTTCTTT
TRBV11-2	TRBJ2-3	.	many	CASSLGDKQTDTQYF	TGTGCCAGCAGCTTAGGGGACAAACAGACAGATACGCAGTATTTT
TRBV10-3	TRBJ1-2	.	.	CAISEWAGVNYGYTF	TGTGCCATCAGTGAGTGGGCAGGGGTAAACTATGGCTACACCTTC
TRBV15	TRBJ2-5	TRBD1	.	CATSPDRVSGTQYF	TGTGCCACCAGTCCTGACAGGGTATCTGGGACCCAGTACTTC
TRBV24-1	TRBJ2-1	TRBD1	medium-sized	CATSGPGQGSHNEQFF	TGTGCCACCAGTGGACCGGGACAGGGTTCCCACAATGAGCAGTTCTTC
TRBV10-3	TRBJ2-2	TRBD1	many	CATLQGANTGELFF	TGTGCCACCCTACAGGGGGCCAACACCGGGGAGCTGTTTTTT
TRBV30	TRBJ2-5	TRBD2	.	CAWVTSGRAHETQYF	TGTGCCTGGGTCACTAGCGGGAGGGCCCATGAGACCCAGTACTTC
TRBV7-9	TRBJ2-7	.	few	CASSLALGSEQYF	TGTGCCAGCAGCTTAGCGCTGGGATCCGAGCAGTACTTC
TRBV2	TRBJ1-2	.	few	CASSPQTGGFYGYTF	TGTGCCAGCAGCCCACAAACTGGAGGGTTCTATGGCTACACCTTC
TRBV11-2	TRBJ2-7	TRBD1	many	CASSPGPGTGNYEQYF	TGTGCCAGCAGCCCTGGTCCTGGGACAGGGAACTACGAGCAGTACTTC
TRBV10-3	TRBJ1-3	TRBD1	many	CAISGGDRGTGNTIYF	TGTGCCATCAGCGGGGGCGACAGGGGAACTGGAAACACCATATATTTT
TRBV4-3	TRBJ1-6	.	many	CASSQEASGNSPLHF	TGCGCCAGCAGCCAAGAGGCGTCAGGGAATTCACCCCTCCACTTT
TRBV7-4	TRBJ2-5	.	few	CASTAVNQETQYF	TGTGCCAGCACCGCAGTTAACCAAGAGACCCAGTACTTC
TRBV19	TRBJ2-1	.	many	CASSILPQGGNEQFF	TGTGCCAGTAGTATTCTCCCCCAGGGGGGAAATGAGCAGTTCTTC
TRBV20-1	TRBJ2-1	TRBD2	.	CSARDPTGGSLFF	TGCAGTGCTAGAGATCCAACGGGAGGGAGTCTGTTCTTC
TRBV12-3/TRBV12-4	TRBJ2-2	.	many	CASSLDLAAGELFF	TGTGCCAGCAGTTTAGATCTAGCCGCCGGGGAGCTGTTTTTT
TRBV6-5	TRBJ2-7	.	few	CASSYSIRDHEQYF	TGTGCCAGCAGTTACTCGATACGGGACCACGAGCAGTACTTC
TRBV14	TRBJ2-7	.	.	CASSQELAASYEQYF	TGTGCCAGCAGCCAAGAACTAGCTGCCTCCTACGAGCAGTACTTC
TRBV27	TRBJ2-7	.	.	CASSLSRGVHEQYF	TGTGCCAGCAGTTTGAGCAGGGGAGTCCACGAGCAGTACTTC
TRBV11-2	TRBJ2-3	.	many	CASSSGGGQTDTQYF	TGTGCCAGCAGCTCTGGCGGGGGACAAACAGATACGCAGTATTTT
TRBV10-2	TRBJ1-1	TRBD1	.	CASVGTATEAFF	TGCGCCAGCGTAGGGACAGCCACTGAAGCTTTCTTT
TRBV7-3	TRBJ2-2	.	.	CASSLNAGELFF	TGTGCCAGCAGCTTAAACGCCGGGGAGCTGTTTTTT
TRBV7-9	TRBJ2-2	.	many	CASSIVQGNTGELFF	TGTGCCAGCAGCATCGTCCAGGGGAACACCGGGGAGCTGTTTTTT
TRBV15	TRBJ2-5	.	many	CATSRDSGADETQYF	TGTGCCACCAGCAGAGACTCAGGGGCGGACGAGACCCAGTACTTC
TRBV20-1	TRBJ2-7	.	.	CSAPGSVPVRYF	TGCAGTGCACCCGGGTCGGTACCTGTACGGTACTTC
TRBV5-1	TRBJ1-2	.	.	CASSFSTENYGYTF	TGCGCCAGCAGCTTTTCGACAGAGAACTATGGCTACACCTTC
TRBV7-6	TRBJ2-5	TRBD2	.	CSSGTSGSDRETQYF	TGTTCCAGCGGTACTAGCGGGAGTGATAGGGAGACCCAGTACTTC
TRBV5-6	TRBJ2-5	TRBD2	.	CASSGKGLAGRTQYF	TGTGCCAGCAGCGGCAAGGGACTAGCGGGCCGGACCCAGTACTTC
TRBV10-3	TRBJ2-1	.	.	CAISSGLSYNEQLF	TGTGCCATCAGTAGCGGGCTCTCCTACAATGAGCAGCTCTTC
TRBV25-1	TRBJ1-5	TRBD1	.	CASRSGQGIEQPQHF	TGTGCCAGCAGATCGGGACAGGGTATAGAGCAGCCCCAGCATTTT
TRBV20-1	TRBJ2-7	.	.	CSASLPGGQLF	TGCAGTGCTAGCCTCCCCGGGGGGCAGCTCTTC
TRBV24-1	TRBJ1-2	.	few	CATSAVNYGYTF	TGTGCCACCTCCGCCGTAAACTATGGCTACACCTTC
TRBV7-6	TRBJ2-5	.	many	CASSLGGGGSRETQYF	TGTGCCAGCAGCTTAGGGGGCGGAGGATCGCGTGAGACCCAGTACTTC
TRBV27	TRBJ1-1	.	.	CASSLVGRHSGAFF	TGTGCCAGCAGTTTAGTAGGAAGACACTCGGGAGCTTTCTTT
TRBV3-1	TRBJ2-1	.	.	CASSQGTPNNEQFF	TGTGCCAGCAGCCAAGGGACACCAAACAATGAGCAGTTCTTC
TRBV19	TRBJ2-7	.	.	CASALGGVYEQYF	TGTGCCAGTGCTCTAGGGGGAGTCTACGAGCAGTACTTC
TRBV4-3	TRBJ2-7	TRBD2	once	CASSQDAAGGYEQYF	TGCGCCAGCAGCCAAGATGCGGCGGGAGGCTACGAGCAGTACTTC
TRBV9	TRBJ2-1	.	few	CASRLGLGDNGQFF	TGTGCCAGCAGACTAGGTCTCGGGGACAATGGGCAGTTCTTC
TRBV3-1	TRBJ2-3	.	many	CASSTQTGSDTQYF	TGTGCCAGCAGCACCCAGACAGGATCCGATACGCAGTATTTT
TRBV6-1	TRBJ2-5	TRBD2	many	CASSSSSGLVQETQYF	TGTGCCAGCAGTTCATCTAGCGGCTTGGTCCAAGAGACCCAGTACTTC
TRBV15	TRBJ2-5	TRBD1	.	CATSRDTGQGEETQYF	TGTGCCACCAGCAGAGATACGGGACAGGGAGAAGAGACCCAGTACTTC
TRBV19	TRBJ1-5	TRBD1	.	CASSIFAGGWNQPQHF	TGTGCCAGTAGTATCTTCGCAGGGGGCTGGAATCAGCCCCAGCATTTT
TRBV9	TRBJ2-5	.	.	CASSAREETQYF	TGTGCCAGCAGCGCCAGGGAGGAGACCCAGTACTTC
TRBV24-1	TRBJ1-5	.	.	CATSDPGQSDQPQHF	TGTGCCACCAGTGATCCTGGACAGTCGGATCAGCCCCAGCATTTT
TRBV27	TRBJ1-2	TRBD1	few	CASSTRQGLYGYTF	TGTGCCAGCAGTACCCGACAGGGCCTCTATGGCTACACCTTC
TRBV2	TRBJ1-3	.	many	CASSVGRDSGNTIYF	TGTGCCAGCAGTGTGGGCAGGGATTCTGGAAACACCATATATTTT
TRBV29-1	TRBJ1-2	.	.	CSVGQGEGYTF	TGCAGCGTTGGCCAGGGAGAGGGCTACACCTTC
TRBV29-1	TRBJ1-4	.	many	CSVQVIATNEKLFF	TGCAGCGTTCAGGTCATTGCAACTAATGAAAAACTGTTTTTT
TRBV29-1	TRBJ1-2	.	.	CSVAAINYGYTF	TGCAGCGTTGCGGCCATAAACTATGGCTACACCTTC
TRBV10-3	TRBJ2-7	TRBD1	many	CAIRGTGDIYEQYF	TGTGCCATCAGAGGGACAGGCGACATCTACGAGCAGTACTTC
TRBV29-1	TRBJ2-7	.	.	CSVEGTSYEQYF	TGCAGCGTTGAAGGGACTTCGTACGAGCAGTACTTC
TRBV24-1	TRBJ2-7	.	.	CATSDSYRVPYEQYF	TGTGCCACCAGTGATTCGTACAGGGTCCCCTACGAGCAGTACTTC
TRBV10-3	TRBJ1-1	TRBD1	many	CAIKGQGSGTEAFF	TGTGCCATCAAGGGACAGGGTTCGGGAACTGAAGCTTTCTTT
TRBV25-1	TRBJ2-2	TRBD1	.	CASSGTQGAYTGELFF	TGTGCCAGCAGTGGGACGCAGGGGGCGTACACCGGGGAGCTGTTTTTT